Sequencing of this T cell receptor beta chain was carried out in a study of T cell responses to AZD1222 COVID-19 vaccine. Notes on the study in general: The study sampled repertoires only after the peak T cell response.

Profiled with immunoSEQ multiplex PCR; TCRdb holds only in-frame clones, not every one. The table records approximately 100,000 clones, approximately 89% of them present only once. Germline V lookup: CDR1 MDHEN, CDR2 SYDVKM. The CDR3 runs 15 residues. Trimming took 5 bases from V and 10 from J; bases not matched to a gene: 11. As to this clone: Its antigen is not identified.

The origin of this receptor is an adult in good health. This sample comprised peripheral blood, obtained on day 0 of AZD1222 vaccination. The chain uses TRBV28 and TRBJ1-4; 9 bases are shared with TRBD1. Here the CDR3 reads CASSVTGTGSGKLFF. CDR3 DNA sequence: TGTGCCAGCAGTGTTACCGGGACAGGGTCTGGAAAACTGTTTTTT.